Presented here are 24 T cell receptor beta chains from one specimen sequenced in a study of T cells in Graves' hyperthyroidism and ophthalmopathy. RNA transcripts yielded amplified TCR beta CDR3 regions. The HTBI set primed first-round TCR CDR3 RT-PCR. TCRdb passed the multiplex PCR reads through MiXCR, listing each CDR3 protein once. This sample has approximately 510,000 distinct CDR3 sequences, with around 21% found just once. The specimen sequenced was blood. These receptors were collected from a man younger than 35 with Graves' hyperthyroidism.

This clonotype was seen at least ten times. The rearrangement links TRBV6-1 to TRBJ2-7; TRBD2 matches at 10 bases. The CDR3 contains 15 residues. Germline CDR1 reads MNHNS; CDR2 reads SASEGT. Trimming removed 6 bases from V and 3 bases from J; junction bases left unmatched: 8. The CDR3 DNA reads TGTGCCAGCAGATCGTGGGGGACTAGCGACTACGAGCAGTACTTC. Its protein is CASRSWGTSDYEQYF.

This clonotype was observed at least ten times. This chain connects TRBV12-3 or TRBV12-4 to TRBJ2-7; possibly TRBD1 for D (6 bases). The V gene lost 6 bases and the J gene lost 2 bases, with 11 bases spanning the gap. This CDR3 region has 13 residues. CDR3 amino acids: CASRTGNTYEQYF. The CDR3 DNA sequence: TGTGCCAGCAGGACAGGCAATACCTACGAGCAGTACTTC.

The chain couples TRBV29-1 to TRBJ2-2, with D maybe TRBD1 (5 bases). The CDR3 has 13 residues. The germline CDR1 and CDR2 sequences are SQVTM and ANQGSEA. The germline V and J ends were trimmed by 4 bases and 0 bases, with 6 bases remaining between them. In DNA form, the CDR3 reads TGCAGCGTTGTGGGGCCGAACACCGGGGAGCTGTTTTTT. Protein product: CSVVGPNTGELFF.

This clonotype appeared a single time. The chain uses TRBV29-1 and TRBJ2-5; D possibly matches TRBD1 or TRBD2 (5 bases each). The V end lost 8 bases, the J end lost 5 bases, and 18 bases lay between the germline ends. The CDR3 is 13 residues long. Germline lookup yields CDR1 SQVTM and CDR2 ANQGSEA. This CDR3 reads CSIQIGGIETQYF. DNA of the CDR3: TGCAGCATTCAAATTGGGGGAATCGAGACCCAGTACTTC. Variable domain in full (rest from reference TRBV29-1 and TRBJ2-5): SAVISQKPSRDICQRGTSLTIQCQVDSQVTMMFWYRQQPGQSLTLIATANQGSEATYESGFVIDKFPISRPNLTFSTLTVSNMSPEDSSIYLCSIQIGGIETQYFGPGTRLLVL.

This clonotype was counted at least ten times. The chain joins TRBV12-3 or TRBV12-4 to TRBJ1-1; a possible D gene is TRBD1 (6 bases). V shed 7 bases and J shed 7 bases, with 19 bases lying between them. The CDR3 contains 14 residues. CDR3 in amino acids: CASTGGTPRSEAFF. DNA of the CDR3: TGTGCCAGCACCGGGGGGACACCTAGGAGTGAAGCTTTCTTT.

Worth noting for this clonotype: In this CDR3 the conserved last residue, phenylalanine or tryptophan, is missing, so a read error is likely. The CDR3 bases are TGTGCCAGCAGCCACGGGGGGGCCTACTATGGCTACACCTGC. As protein: CASSHGGAYYGYTC. This chain links TRBV3-1 with TRBJ1-2; tentatively, D is TRBD1 (6 bases). Trimming shortened V by 3 bases and J by 3 bases, and 11 bases separated the two germline ends. There are 14 residues in the CDR3. Germline-derived CDR1 and CDR2 are LGHDT and YNNKEL (reference sequence).

This clonotype was picked up a small number of times. CDR3 coding DNA: TGTGCCAGCAGCTTAGGAGACCGGTACACCGGGGAGCTGTTTTTT. Protein product: CASSLGDRYTGELFF. The chain joins TRBV13 to TRBJ2-2; D is uncertain. Germline lookup yields CDR1 PRHDT and CDR2 FYEKMQ (reference sequence). The CDR3 runs 15 residues. The ends were cut back, 0 bases at V and 3 bases at J, with 8 bases in the middle.

This clonotype was picked up many times. CDR3 sequence: CSAGLTVSYEQYF. CDR3 DNA: TGCAGTGCCGGGCTGACAGTCTCCTACGAGCAGTACTTC. The chain links TRBV20-1 to TRBJ2-7, with D perhaps TRBD1 (5 bases). V was trimmed by 6 bases and J by 0 bases, leaving 12 bases between them. The germline V gene encodes CDR1 DFQATT and CDR2 SNEGSKA (reference sequence). The CDR3 covers 13 residues.

This clonotype was detected a few times. This chain joins TRBV30 and TRBJ1-6; the match to TRBD1 covers 9 bases. The CDR3 has 19 amino acids. The junction had 11 bases not matched to a gene; V was cut back by 0 bases and J by 2 bases. The V gene's germline CDR1 is GTSNPN and CDR2 SVGIG (reference sequence). In DNA form, the CDR3 reads TGTGCCTGGAGTGTTGGGAACAGGGGGCCGGAGACCTATAATTCACCCCTCCACTTT. Its protein product is CAWSVGNRGPETYNSPLHF.

The J gene is TRBJ1-5, the V gene TRBV7-2, with D possibly being TRBD1 (6 bases). Germline V gene data show CDR1 as SGHTA and CDR2 as FQGNSA. The CDR3 is 14 residues long. V lost 4 bases and J lost 9, with 16 bases in between. The chain's CDR3 is CASSSTGGPGPQHF. The CDR3, as DNA: TGTGCCAGCAGCTCTACCGGGGGGCCGGGGCCCCAGCATTTT. Combining the CDR3 with reference TRBV7-2 and TRBJ1-5 gives the whole variable domain GAGVSQSPSNKVTEKGKDVELRCDPISGHTALYWYRQSLGQGLEFLIYFQGNSAPDKSGLPSDRFSAERTGGSVSTLTIQRTQQEDSAVYLCASSSTGGPGPQHFGDGTRLSIL.

The table lists this clonotype with many counts. This chain joins TRBV28 and TRBJ1-1, with D unresolved. V was clipped by 2 bases and J by 0 bases, with 4 bases between them. The CDR3 spans 13 residues. CDR1 and CDR2 from the germline V gene are MDHEN and SYDVKM. In DNA, the CDR3 is TGTGCCAGCAGTTTAAACGTGAACACTGAAGCTTTCTTT. It encodes CASSLNVNTEAFF.

In this sample, this clonotype turned up a few times. This could be a read error, since a much larger clone is one nucleotide away. The chain is built from TRBV15 and TRBJ1-1; no reliable D call. Germline CDR1 LNHNV, CDR2 YYDKDF (reference sequence). Between the trimmed V and J ends, which lost 0 bases and 1 base, there was a span of 6 bases. This CDR3 spans 14 amino acids. The CDR3 protein is CATSRDRGNTEAFF. CDR3 coding DNA: TGTGCCACCAGCAGAGATCGGGGGAACACTGAAGCTTTCTTT.

This clonotype has ten or more counts. The chain joins TRBV12-3 or TRBV12-4 to TRBJ1-3; D remains ambiguous. V lost 3 bases to trimming and J lost 4 bases, with 7 bases between them. The CDR3 is 13 amino acids. The DNA of the CDR3 is TGTGCCAGCAGTTTCTCGGCCGGAAACACCATATATTTT. It encodes CASSFSAGNTIYF.

In its sample, this clonotype was seen many times. In DNA, the CDR3 is TGCAGTGCAACCCCCGCTTCAGAGCAGTACTTC. It yields the protein CSATPASEQYF. The chain combines TRBV20-1 with TRBJ2-7; D not resolved. V was trimmed by 6 bases and J by 7 bases, leaving 13 bases between them. The CDR3 runs 11 residues. CDR1 and CDR2 from the germline V gene are DFQATT and SNEGSKA (reference sequence).

Turning to this clonotype: A much larger clonotype is one base distant, so this may be a read error. The V call is TRBV10-3, the J call TRBJ1-2; 7 bases agree with TRBD1. Germline V gene sequence: CDR1 ENHRY, CDR2 SYGVKD. V lost 0 bases, J lost 6 bases, and 7 bases stayed unmatched. The CDR3 runs 15 residues. The CDR3 loop is CAISESGTGVDGYTF. CDR3 DNA sequence: TGTGCCATCAGTGAGTCCGGAACAGGGGTGGATGGCTACACCTTC.

V gene TRBV7-6 combines with J gene TRBJ1-5; 7 positions match TRBD1. The CDR3 spans 16 residues. Germline assignment: CDR1 SGHVS and CDR2 FNYEAQ. With 5 bases clipped from V and 4 bases from J, the junction kept 11 bases outside the gene matches. The CDR3 here is CASSPLTGTANQPQHF. The CDR3 coding sequence is TGTGCCAGCAGCCCCCTCACCGGGACAGCGAATCAGCCCCAGCATTTT.

The V gene is TRBV24-1, the J gene TRBJ2-5, with TRBD2 matching over 8 bases. The CDR3 covers 16 residues. The germline gives CDR1 KGHDR, CDR2 SFDVKD. J gave up 5 bases and V 2 bases, and 9 bases lay outside the gene matches. CDR3 nucleotides: TGTGCCACCAGTGATTCCTTCGGGAGGGCCGGGGAGACCCAGTACTTC. Translated, it gives CATSDSFGRAGETQYF.

V and J are TRBV20-1 and TRBJ2-5; D gene unclear. Between the trimmed V and J ends, which lost 6 bases and 5 bases, there was a span of 13 bases. The CDR3 is 12 residues long. Germline V gene sequence: CDR1 DFQATT, CDR2 SNEGSKA (reference sequence). CDR3 loop: CSATFGVETQYF. The CDR3 bases are TGCAGTGCGACATTCGGTGTGGAGACCCAGTACTTC.

This clonotype has a handful of counts. CDR3: CASSLVGQGRSPLHF. CDR3 DNA: TGTGCCAGCAGCTTAGTAGGACAGGGGCGATCACCCCTCCACTTT. The V call is TRBV7-9, the J call TRBJ1-6, with TRBD1 identical over 9 bases. The CDR3 totals 15 residues. Trimming at V came to 1 base and at J to 10 bases, leaving 5 bases not matched to a gene. Germline CDR1 is SEHNR and CDR2 is FQNEAQ (reference sequence).

This clonotype was recorded at least ten times. The junction departs from germline at one end; a sequencing error may be responsible. The chain carries TRBV5-1 and TRBJ1-6; D is uncertain. Germline CDR1 is SGHRS and CDR2 is YFSETQ. The CDR3 extends over 12 amino acids. CDR3 loop: CASSLIGSPLHF. Here the CDR3 DNA reads TGTGCCAGCAGCCTAATAGGTTCACCCCTCCACTTT.

This clonotype has at least ten counts. V and J are TRBV12-3 or TRBV12-4 and TRBJ1-1, with D possibly being TRBD1 (6 bases). This CDR3 comprises 11 residues. V was shortened by 5 bases and J by 8 bases, with 9 bases between the two germline ends. In DNA, the CDR3 is TGTGCCAGCAGTAAAACAGGGGAAGCTTTCTTT. This translates into CASSKTGEAFF.

This chain uses TRBV4-2 with TRBJ2-7, with D uncertain. The CDR3 runs 15 residues. The germline V and J ends were trimmed by 0 bases and 4 bases, with 13 bases remaining between them. Germline V lookup: CDR1 LGHNA, CDR2 YNFKEQ. The CDR3 here is CASSQEWTARYEQYF. CDR3 bases: TGTGCCAGCAGCCAAGAATGGACGGCCCGGTACGAGCAGTACTTC.

This chain connects TRBV6-2 or TRBV6-3 to TRBJ2-7; D perhaps matches TRBD2 (5 bases). With 6 bases removed from V and 6 bases from J, the gap between germline ends came to 15 bases. Germline values: CDR1 MNHEY, CDR2 SVGEGT. This CDR3 is built from 13 residues. The CDR3 region has the DNA TGTGCCAGCAGCAGGACTGCCCCAGGCGAGCAGTACTTC. Encoded protein: CASSRTAPGEQYF.

Regarding this clonotype: A much larger clonotype is one base distant, so this may be a read error. This chain connects TRBV25-1 to TRBJ1-1, with 7 bases matching TRBD1. The CDR3 consists of 13 residues. Germline CDR1 reads MGHDK; CDR2 reads SYGVNS. CDR3: CASSQGGRAEACF. Written as DNA, the CDR3 is TGTGCCAGCAGCCAGGGGGGAAGGGCTGAAGCTTGCTTT.